This T cell receptor (beta chain) was sequenced in a study of CD8 T cells in ankylosing spondylitis. General observations from the study: Clones that were linked to disease were CD8+ and were relatively rare in peripheral blood. Prior literature has documented some motif variants in synovial fluid and blood from reactive arthritis. It was reported that disease-linked clones were significantly enriched in matched ankylosing spondylitis synovial fluid. Ankylosing spondylitis blood appeared to carry a characteristic TCR beta motif of eight or nine highly homologous variants.

Notes on this clonotype: Its antigen is not known.

Preparation of TCR beta libraries was done by quantitative 5'-RACE with molecular barcodes. A single record per CDR3 protein comes from TCRdb applying MiXCR to the 5' RACE reads. The data show more than 600,000 distinct CDR3 sequences, around 17% seen once. The sequenced sample was blood, either unsorted or a sorted T cell fraction (not recorded which). This receptor was obtained from a male donor with ankylosing spondylitis.

The CDR3 sequence is CSVGTAKGEQYF. The CDR3 bases are TGCAGCGTTGGGACAGCCAAGGGTGAGCAGTACTTC. This chain uses TRBV29-1 with TRBJ2-7; D might be TRBD1 (6 bases). Per germline, CDR1 SQVTM and CDR2 ANQGSEA. There are 12 residues in the CDR3. V dropped 4 bases and J dropped 7 bases, with 14 bases sitting between them.